The entry below gives a single T cell receptor (beta chain) sequence along with its context. Its specific antigen is unknown. Nothing much larger sits one base from this clone, and base qualities are not available. The sample belongs to a study of shared clonotypes between healthy human individuals (dated by TCRdb to about 2020). At the level of the whole study: Two women and a few men aged 18 to 49 years were included in the cohort. Per donor, three plates each were used for CD4 naive and CD4 memory, two for CD8 naive, and one for CD8 memory. Blood TCR repertoires of about 5 healthy adults were deeply sequenced to estimate repertoire size and the extent of clonotype sharing between individuals. To increase sequencing depth and limit assay-specific biases, TCR repertoire library preparation and sequencing were carried out by different laboratories using diverse techniques. Leukapheresis yielded between about 0.85 and 10 billion PBMCs per donor.

Using the deep immunoSEQ assay, TCR CDR3 regions were amplified from genomic DNA by multiplex PCR. Genomic DNA extracted from each cell subset was distributed evenly over all wells of several immunoSEQ 96-well plates, and each plate served as one replicate. Each replicate PCR for sorted subsets received about 220 ng genomic DNA, equal to tens of thousands of T cell genomes. The purified libraries were quantified using a Qubit 3.0 fluorometer, sized with a Bioanalyzer 2100, and then quantified again using the KAPA Library Quantification kit. Every immunoSEQ 96-well plate was sequenced on a separate single-read 150-cycle Illumina NextSeq 550 flow cell. Processing in the source paper ran as follows. The immunoSEQ output contained only junctional sequences without quality scores, so filtering could not match that applied to full-length reads. To assign V/J genes and CDR3, sequences were annotated against IMGT germline references using PyIR, a Python wrapper for IgBLAST v1.9. Reads were filtered out if the reads had weak V/J assignments (E-value above 1e-6), no CDR3, stop codons, out-of-frame junctions, or ambiguous translated residues. A V3J clonotype was defined by an identical inferred V gene, J gene, and CDR3 amino acid sequence. The percentage overlap between two repertoires was calculated by dividing the number of shared unique clonotypes by the size of the smaller repertoire. RTK rarefaction, the Chao1 estimator, and Recon v2.1 estimates of unobserved clonotypes were used to assess repertoire richness. Generation probabilities for all TCRbeta clonotypes obtained by the gDNA method from a handful of donors were computed using OLGA. The table comes from immuneACCESS by way of TCRdb, which keeps in-frame sequences with V and J called. Part of the clones is missing from these tables; in studies checked, under half for an unresolved V gene and the rest for unknown reasons. Clonal size and the V and J genes are those of that table, whereas D and trimming came from the DNA. The sample table records more than 1.2 million clones; approximately 98.5% of these occur just once. The leading ten clones occupy 0.3% to 0.45% of the sample.

General study outcomes and caveats: Sharing across a few donors was observed for around 5% of naive CD4, 3% to 3.5% of naive CD8, over 2% of memory CD4, and roughly 0.4% of memory CD8 clonotypes. Rarefaction of sorted-subset datasets indicated incomplete sequencing despite the large sequencing depth. Estimated clonotype richness was generally larger for naive than for memory subsets. Only blood was sampled, and tissue TCR repertoires likely differ from those in blood. Based on pairwise subsampling, the degree of clonotype sharing among donors was expected to be affected by sequencing depth. The small number of donors limited the genetic and exposure-history diversity represented. Compared with non-shared clonotypes, clonotypes shared by all four sorted-subset donors had higher generation probabilities.

V is trimmed back by 0 bases and J by 3 bases, and the junction contains 3 bases that no gene match accounts for. CDR1 is given as SGHRS and CDR2 as YFSETQ, both from the germline V gene. The CDR3 starts with the cysteine, ends with the phenylalanine, and has 14 residues. The DNA shown is the 42-base CDR3, in frame from base 1. The donors were healthy, HIV-negative adults with no recently reported acute infections or vaccinations. Only Caucasian adults living in Nashville, Tennessee, USA were represented among the donors. Magnetic negative selection was used to enrich CD4+ T cells, after which naive cells were positively selected on CD45RA and the negative fraction became the memory subset. Blood was collected by leukapheresis, and PBMCs were isolated by Ficoll-Histopaque density gradient centrifugation and then cryopreserved in liquid nitrogen vapor phase. Purity and quantity of every magnetically sorted T cell population were checked by analytical flow cytometry. Genomic DNA was isolated from every sorted fraction and measured by UV absorbance on a Nanodrop 2000c.

The clonotype comes from a man younger than 40 in good health. The rearranged segments are TRBV5-1 and TRBJ2-7, and TRBD2 aligns with 7 junction nucleotides. The sequenced sample consisted of naive CD4+ T cells sorted from blood. Sample cell subset or site, as interpreted from the label and publication: CD45RA+ positively selected. CDR3 sequence: CASSLGGTNYEQYF. Here is the DNA: TGCGCCAGCAGCTTGGGTGGGACTAACTACGAGCAGTACTTC.